This T cell receptor beta chain was sequenced for a study of early stage breast cancer tumors. The study, taken as a whole, reports: Chain pairing and CD4, CD8 or FOXP3 expression were not captured.

TCRdb keeps only in-frame clones here, not all; method: immunoSEQ multiplex PCR. The sample records about 72,000 clones, roughly three quarters being singletons. Regarding this clone: Its antigen is unknown.

Germline V gene lookup returns CDR1 SGHVS and CDR2 FQNEAQ. The CDR3 is 13 amino acids. V lost 5 bases, J lost 1 base, and 1 base stayed unmatched. The TCR originated in a person aged 55 to 75 with breast cancer. The rearrangement joins TRBV7-8 to TRBJ2-7; 8 bases fit TRBD2. The sample consisted of blood. For the CDR3, the DNA is TGTGCCAGCAGCCCGGGGGGGTCCTACGAGCAGTACTTC. Protein: CASSPGGSYEQYF.